This T cell receptor beta chain is from a study of tumor and adjacent non-tumor tissue in lung cancer. At the level of the study: Aged about 31 to 80 years, patients included roughly 10 men and 4 to 6 women with stage I to III disease. On average, productive TCRbeta reads reached 4 million to 4.5 million per sample. Study-level findings and limits: Tumor repertoires had a smaller top 100 clone share than normal lung. Compared with tumor, normal lung showed significantly lower TCR diversity.

Germline values: CDR1 SGHAT, CDR2 FQNNGV. This CDR3 has 16 residues. RNA was extracted from bulk tissue without any cell sorting. Turning to this clonotype: Its antigen is currently unknown. The germline gene is not matched at one end of the junction; a read error may be the cause.

A modified ARM-PCR protocol with three rounds of nested PCR amplified TCRbeta. TCRdb processed the multiplex PCR reads anew with MiXCR; each CDR3 protein has one entry. The table lists 220,000 or so distinct CDR3 sequences, approximately 74% of them singletons. The specimen was lung tumor tissue. This sequence joins TRBV11-2 and TRBJ2-2; D may be TRBD2 (6 bases). The receptor was isolated from a man between 60 and 75 years old with non-small cell lung cancer. The CDR3 loop is CASSLRASADTGELFF. DNA for the CDR3: TGTGCCAGCAGCTTAAGAGCTAGCGCAGACACAGGGGAGCTGTTTTTT.